A selection of T cell receptor beta chains follows, all from one sample in a study of T cell responses to AZD1222 COVID-19 vaccine. The protocol was immunoSEQ multiplex PCR, while the TCRdb copy is restricted to in-frame clones and leaves out a portion. This sample has under 170,000 clones; approximately 90% occur once, and the top ten carry under 4%. The input for sequencing was peripheral blood, taken 28 days after the second AZD1222 dose. These receptors were taken from an adult who received the AZD1222 COVID-19 vaccine. Each CDR3 is given with its conserved first and last residue. A D gene is named only where the DNA matches it firmly. Clone size appears in some rows only: once, few, many, or a class for an expanded clone.

D: -; J: TRBJ1-6; V: TRBV27; size: few; length: 14; DNA: TGTGCCAGCATGCAGGGATTCTATAATTCACCCCTCCACTTT; CDR3: CASMQGFYNSPLHF
D: -; J: TRBJ2-3; V: TRBV6-6; size: -; length: 15; DNA: TGTGCCAGCAGTTACTCGACCCCGCCACCGGGGACGCAGTATTTT; CDR3: CASSYSTPPPGTQYF
D: -; J: TRBJ1-2; V: TRBV11-2; size: -; length: 15; DNA: TGTGCCAGCAGCTTAGGTCACAACCGTGGGTATGGCTACACCTTC; CDR3: CASSLGHNRGYGYTF
D: -; J: TRBJ1-1; V: TRBV15; size: -; length: 15; DNA: TGTGCCACCAGCAGAGATGGGGGATTGAACACTGAAGCTTTCTTT; CDR3: CATSRDGGLNTEAFF
D: -; J: TRBJ2-2; V: TRBV7-9; size: -; length: 12; DNA: TGTGCCAGCAGCTTTATAGCCGGGGAGCTGTTTTTT; CDR3: CASSFIAGELFF
D: -; J: TRBJ2-1; V: TRBV2; size: -; length: 16; DNA: TGTGCCAGCAGTGAGTCGGCGGCCTTAAGAGTGGATGAGCAGTTCTTC; CDR3: CASSESAALRVDEQFF
D: TRBD1; J: TRBJ1-4; V: TRBV5-4; size: once; length: 16; DNA: TGTGCCAGCAGCCCGACCGGGACAGGGGGAAGAGAAAAACTGTTTTTT; CDR3: CASSPTGTGGREKLFF
D: TRBD1; J: TRBJ1-2; V: TRBV2; size: -; length: 15; DNA: TGTGCCAGCTCCCTAACCCGGGACAGGGTCGGTGGCTACACCTTC; CDR3: CASSLTRDRVGGYTF
D: TRBD2; J: TRBJ2-1; V: TRBV30; size: -; length: 18; DNA: TGTGCCTGGAGTGTACAACTGGGAGGGTTGGTCACCTACAATGAGCAGTTCTTC; CDR3: CAWSVQLGGLVTYNEQFF
D: TRBD1; J: TRBJ1-1; V: TRBV29-1; size: once; length: 13; DNA: TGCAGCATGGACAGGGCGGAGGGGACTGAAGCTTTCTTT; CDR3: CSMDRAEGTEAFF